These 8 T cell receptor beta chains came from one sample sequenced in a study of T-cell reconstitution after alpha-beta-depleted transplantation in children. Preparation of the TCRbeta library involved a method that used unique molecular identifiers. TCRdb passed the PCR reads through MiXCR, listing each CDR3 protein once. Among 77,000 or so distinct CDR3 sequences listed, roughly 18% were seen once. Sequenced material: PBMCs, mostly from graft donor cells, taken 360 days after TCRalphabeta/CD19-depleted stem cell transplant. These receptors all come from a male patient under 10 years old who had a stem cell transplant for acute lymphoblastic leukemia, so the T cells may come from the graft donor.

The chain joins TRBV7-2 to TRBJ2-3, with 8 bases that match TRBD2. CDR3 length: 16 residues. The J segment lost 0 bases and the V segment lost 2 bases, leaving 4 bases of the junction unmatched. Per the germline V gene, CDR1 is SGHTA and CDR2 is FQGNSA. The CDR3 nucleotides read TGTGCCAGCAGCTTATGGGCTAGCGGGAGCACAGATACGCAGTATTTT. Translating gives CASSLWASGSTDTQYF.

This clonotype was found a few times. This chain connects TRBV6-5 to TRBJ2-7, with D possibly TRBD1 on 5 matching bases. CDR1 and CDR2 from the germline V gene are MNHEY and SVGAGI. The ends were cut back, 0 bases at V and 4 bases at J, with 7 bases in the middle. This CDR3 region has 13 residues. This CDR3 is CASSYSAGYEQYF. In DNA form, the CDR3 reads TGTGCCAGCAGTTACTCGGCAGGGTACGAGCAGTACTTC.

This clonotype was seen a handful of times. The rearrangement links TRBV20-1 to TRBJ1-5, with a possible D match to TRBD1 (5 bases). Trimming shortened V by 1 base and J by 1 base, and 8 bases separated the two germline ends. There are 14 residues in the CDR3. Per germline, CDR1 DFQATT and CDR2 SNEGSKA (reference sequence). CDR3 in DNA: TGCAGTGCTAGAGTATGGGGGAGCAATCAGCCCCAGCATTTT. This encodes CSARVWGSNQPQHF.

This clonotype was seen more than once but under ten times. This rearrangement joins TRBV4-1 to TRBJ2-5; 10 bases align to TRBD2. Trimming cost V 1 base and J 2 bases; bases outside gene matches: 7. From germline, CDR1 is MGHRA and CDR2 YSYEKL. This CDR3 is built from 17 residues. The DNA for the CDR3 is TGCGCCAGCAGCCAAGTCCGACTAGCGGGTATTCAAGAGACCCAGTACTTC. This encodes CASSQVRLAGIQETQYF.

This clonotype was counted ten times or more. The chain employs TRBV12-3 or TRBV12-4 and TRBJ2-2; D is unresolved. Trimming removed 4 bases from V and 8 bases from J, with 5 bases in between. The CDR3 totals 11 residues. The CDR3 spells CASSSWGELFF. DNA of the CDR3: TGTGCCAGCAGTTCCTGGGGGGAGCTGTTTTTT.

This clonotype was found a few times. The chain joins TRBV12-3 or TRBV12-4 to TRBJ2-1; tentative D call: TRBD1 (5 bases). This CDR3 comprises 14 residues. The V end lost 4 bases, the J end lost 10 bases, and 17 bases lay between the germline ends. CDR3 protein: CASSSWGPGREQFF. DNA for the CDR3: TGTGCCAGCAGTTCCTGGGGCCCCGGACGAGAGCAGTTCTTC.

V and J are TRBV28 and TRBJ1-6; D uncertain. V lost 5 bases to trimming and J lost 1 base, with 12 bases between them. CDR1 and CDR2 (germline): MDHEN, SYDVKM. The CDR3 has 16 amino acids. CDR3 DNA sequence: TGTGCCAGCAGTGAATTAGGACGGTCCTATAATTCACCCCTCCACTTT. Translated, it gives CASSELGRSYNSPLHF.

Ten or more counts support this clonotype. The CDR3 coding sequence is TGTGCCAGCAGCACCCGGGACAGGCTGAATTCACCCCTCCACTTT. This translates into CASSTRDRLNSPLHF. The chain has TRBV7-9 and TRBJ1-6; 8 bases agree with TRBD1. Unmatched junction bases numbered 7, after V lost 5 bases and J lost 7 bases. The CDR3 is 15 residues long. Germline CDR1 SEHNR, CDR2 FQNEAQ (reference sequence).